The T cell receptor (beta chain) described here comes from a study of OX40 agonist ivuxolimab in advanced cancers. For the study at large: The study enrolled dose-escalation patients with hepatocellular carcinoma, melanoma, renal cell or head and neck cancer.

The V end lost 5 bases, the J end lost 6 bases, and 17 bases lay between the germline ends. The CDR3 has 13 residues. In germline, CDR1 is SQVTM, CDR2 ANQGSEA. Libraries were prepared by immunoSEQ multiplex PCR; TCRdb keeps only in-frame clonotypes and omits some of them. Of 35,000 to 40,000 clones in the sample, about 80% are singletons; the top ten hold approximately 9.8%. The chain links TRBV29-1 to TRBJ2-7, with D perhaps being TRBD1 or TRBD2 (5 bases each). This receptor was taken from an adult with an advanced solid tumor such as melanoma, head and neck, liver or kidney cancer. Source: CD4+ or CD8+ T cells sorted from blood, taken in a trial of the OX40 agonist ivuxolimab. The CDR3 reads CSVKETGASEQYF. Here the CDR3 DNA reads TGCAGCGTTAAGGAGACCGGGGCCTCCGAGCAGTACTTC.